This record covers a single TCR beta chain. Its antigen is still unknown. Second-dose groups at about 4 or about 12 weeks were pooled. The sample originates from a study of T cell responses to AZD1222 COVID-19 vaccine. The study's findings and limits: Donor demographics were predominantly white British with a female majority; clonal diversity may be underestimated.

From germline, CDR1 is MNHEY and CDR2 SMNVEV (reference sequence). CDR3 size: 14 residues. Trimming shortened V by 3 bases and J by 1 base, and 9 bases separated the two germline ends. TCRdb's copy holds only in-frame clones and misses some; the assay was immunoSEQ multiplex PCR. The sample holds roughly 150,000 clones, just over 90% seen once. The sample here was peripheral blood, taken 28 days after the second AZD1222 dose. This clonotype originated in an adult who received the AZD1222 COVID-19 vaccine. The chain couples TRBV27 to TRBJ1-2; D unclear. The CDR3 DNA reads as TGTGCCAGCAGTTTGAACTCGTTTAACTATGGCTACACCTTC. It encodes CASSLNSFNYGYTF.